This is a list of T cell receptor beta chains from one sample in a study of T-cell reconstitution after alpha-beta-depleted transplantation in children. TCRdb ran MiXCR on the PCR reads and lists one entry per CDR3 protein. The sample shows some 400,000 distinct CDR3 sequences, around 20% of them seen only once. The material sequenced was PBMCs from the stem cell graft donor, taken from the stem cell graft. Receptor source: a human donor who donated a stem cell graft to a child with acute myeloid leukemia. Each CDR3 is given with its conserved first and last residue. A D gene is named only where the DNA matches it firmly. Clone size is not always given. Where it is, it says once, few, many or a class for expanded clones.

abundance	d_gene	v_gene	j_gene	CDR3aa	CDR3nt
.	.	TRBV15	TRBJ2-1	CATSIRVVDEQFF	TGTGCCACCAGCATCAGGGTTGTTGATGAGCAGTTCTTC
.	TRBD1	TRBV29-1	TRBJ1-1	CSVRTGGTEAFF	TGCAGCGTTCGGACAGGGGGGACTGAAGCTTTCTTT
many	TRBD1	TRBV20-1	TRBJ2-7	CSARQGATYEQYF	TGCAGTGCTAGACAGGGGGCCACCTACGAGCAGTACTTC
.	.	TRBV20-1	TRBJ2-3	CSATDRGDTQYF	TGCAGTGCTACCGACCGGGGCGATACGCAGTATTTT
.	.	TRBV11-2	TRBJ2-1	CASSSRRSDEQFF	TGTGCCAGCAGCTCACGTAGGTCGGATGAGCAGTTCTTC
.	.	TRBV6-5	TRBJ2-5	CASSTPGRRTETQYF	TGTGCCAGCAGTACTCCGGGACGGCGAACGGAGACCCAGTACTTC
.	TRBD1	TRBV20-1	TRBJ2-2	CSAGRGTGPGELFF	TGCAGTGCCGGCAGAGGGACAGGGCCCGGGGAGCTGTTTTTT
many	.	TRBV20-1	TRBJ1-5	CSAKPSGPESQPQHF	TGCAGTGCCAAACCTTCTGGCCCGGAGAGTCAGCCCCAGCATTTT
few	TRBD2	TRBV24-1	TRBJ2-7	CATSPTGTTYEQYF	TGTGCCACCAGTCCGACCGGGACTACCTACGAGCAGTACTTC
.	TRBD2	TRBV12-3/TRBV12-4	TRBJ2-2	CASSPSSGGNTGELFF	TGTGCCAGCAGTCCCTCTAGCGGAGGGAACACCGGGGAGCTGTTTTTT
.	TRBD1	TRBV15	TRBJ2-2	CATSREDRADTGELFF	TGTGCCACCAGCAGAGAGGACAGGGCCGACACCGGGGAGCTGTTTTTT
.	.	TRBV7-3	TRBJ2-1	CASSPFFGRTYNEQFF	TGTGCCAGCAGCCCCTTCTTTGGGAGAACCTACAATGAGCAGTTCTTC
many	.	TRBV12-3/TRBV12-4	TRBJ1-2	CASSLGTNYGYTF	TGTGCCAGCAGTTTAGGGACGAACTATGGCTACACCTTC
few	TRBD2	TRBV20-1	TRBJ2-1	CSAITSGSSYNEQFF	TGCAGTGCTATCACGAGCGGGAGCTCCTACAATGAGCAGTTCTTC
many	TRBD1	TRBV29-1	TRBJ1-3	CSAWGQSFSGNTIYF	TGCAGCGCCTGGGGACAGTCCTTCTCTGGAAACACCATATATTTT
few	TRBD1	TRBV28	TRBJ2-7	CASSLRGQGARYEQYF	TGTGCCAGCAGTTTAAGGGGACAGGGGGCAAGGTACGAGCAGTACTTC
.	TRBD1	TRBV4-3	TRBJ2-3	CASSQESGTGDTQYF	TGCGCCAGCAGCCAAGAATCCGGGACAGGGGATACGCAGTATTTT
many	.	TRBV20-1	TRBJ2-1	CSARARWRADPYNEQFF	TGCAGTGCTAGAGCTAGGTGGCGGGCGGACCCCTACAATGAGCAGTTCTTC
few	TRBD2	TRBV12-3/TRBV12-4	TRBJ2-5	CASTYSGTRGETQYF	TGTGCCAGCACTTATTCCGGGACTAGGGGAGAGACCCAGTACTTC
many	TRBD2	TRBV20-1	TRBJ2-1	CSAPDRAGVYNEQFF	TGCAGTGCTCCGGACCGAGCGGGGGTCTACAATGAGCAGTTCTTC
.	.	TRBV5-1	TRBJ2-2	CASSLARGADGELFF	TGCGCCAGCAGCTTGGCCCGGGGTGCAGACGGGGAGCTGTTTTTT
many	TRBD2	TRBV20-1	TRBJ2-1	CSASGSGRVGEQFF	TGCAGTGCTAGCGGTAGCGGGAGGGTGGGTGAGCAGTTCTTC
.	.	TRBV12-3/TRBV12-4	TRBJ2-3	CASSLASSGTQGVF	TGTGCCAGCAGTTTGGCTAGTAGCGGGACCCAGGGGGTTTTT
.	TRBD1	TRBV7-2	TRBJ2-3	CASSLGTGGIIDTQYF	TGTGCCAGCAGCTTAGGGACAGGGGGCATTATAGATACGCAGTATTTT
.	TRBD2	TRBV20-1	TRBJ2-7	CSAVTLGTSGYEQYF	TGCAGTGCTGTAACCCTTGGGACTAGCGGGTACGAGCAGTACTTC
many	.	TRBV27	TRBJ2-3	CASSLSLVGDTQYF	TGTGCCAGCAGTTTATCTCTAGTAGGCGATACGCAGTATTTT
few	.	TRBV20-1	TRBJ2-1	CSARAPGVAPDNEQFF	TGCAGTGCTAGAGCCCCGGGGGTTGCTCCTGACAATGAGCAGTTCTTC
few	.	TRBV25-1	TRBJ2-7	CASSEDQFGHSYEQYF	TGTGCCAGCAGTGAAGATCAGTTCGGACATTCCTACGAGCAGTACTTC
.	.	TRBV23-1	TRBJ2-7	CASSQVYDRNFVEQYF	TGCGCCAGCAGTCAGGTTTACGACAGAAACTTTGTCGAGCAGTACTTC
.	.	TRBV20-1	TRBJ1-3	CCARSPKGGRGNTIYF	TGCTGTGCTAGATCTCCTAAGGGGGGCCGCGGAAACACCATATATTTT
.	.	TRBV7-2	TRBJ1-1	CASTQTHRAEAFF	TGTGCCAGCACCCAAACCCACAGGGCTGAAGCTTTCTTT
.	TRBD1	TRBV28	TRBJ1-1	CASSLKPGQSRSFF	TGTGCCAGCAGTTTGAAACCGGGACAGAGCCGCTCTTTCTTT
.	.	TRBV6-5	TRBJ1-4	CASRNRGDGEKLFF	TGTGCCAGCCGAAATCGGGGGGATGGGGAAAAACTGTTTTTT
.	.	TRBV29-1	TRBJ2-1	CSVLISNEQFF	TGCAGCGTTCTCATCTCCAATGAGCAGTTCTTC
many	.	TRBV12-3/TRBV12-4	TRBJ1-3	CASTKSRGTAPGNTIYF	TGTGCCAGCACGAAGTCACGGGGGACGGCTCCTGGAAACACCATATATTTT
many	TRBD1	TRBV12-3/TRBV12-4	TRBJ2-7	CASSSTGTRWWEQYF	TGTGCCAGCAGTTCGACAGGGACCCGCTGGTGGGAGCAGTACTTC
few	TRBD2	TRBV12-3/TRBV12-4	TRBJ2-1	CASSLGRFAGGNEQFF	TGTGCCAGCAGTTTAGGGAGATTCGCGGGAGGAAATGAGCAGTTCTTC
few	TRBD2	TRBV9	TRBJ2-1	CASSETSGSTISYNEQFF	TGTGCCAGCAGCGAAACTAGCGGGAGTACCATCTCCTACAATGAGCAGTTCTTC
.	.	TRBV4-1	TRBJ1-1	CASSLRTITEAFF	TGCGCCAGCAGCCTCCGGACGATAACTGAAGCTTTCTTT
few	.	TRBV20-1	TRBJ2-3	CSARDPASGTDTQYF	TGCAGTGCTAGAGATCCGGCTAGCGGCACAGATACGCAGTATTTT
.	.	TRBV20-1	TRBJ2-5	CSASLPRAGTQYF	TGCAGTGCTAGTTTGCCCAGGGCGGGGACCCAGTACTTC
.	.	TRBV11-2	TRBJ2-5	CASSPPVFETQYF	TGTGCCAGCAGCCCCCCTGTCTTTGAGACCCAGTACTTC
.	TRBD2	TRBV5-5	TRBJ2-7	CASSRGGLASYEQYF	TGTGCCAGCAGCCGGGGCGGACTAGCGTCCTACGAGCAGTACTTC
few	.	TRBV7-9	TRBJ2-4	CASTHREVAKNIQYF	TGTGCCAGCACCCACAGAGAAGTAGCCAAAAACATTCAGTACTTC
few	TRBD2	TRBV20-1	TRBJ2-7	CSARDSPFGRDPHEQYF	TGCAGTGCTAGAGATAGTCCCTTCGGGAGGGATCCCCACGAGCAGTACTTC
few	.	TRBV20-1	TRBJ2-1	CSAPRPSPTLYNEQFF	TGCAGTGCTCCCAGACCTAGCCCTACACTCTACAATGAGCAGTTCTTC
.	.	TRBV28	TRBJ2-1	CASIIPGAVYNEQFF	TGTGCCAGCATTATCCCCGGGGCTGTCTACAATGAGCAGTTCTTC
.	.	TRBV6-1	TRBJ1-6	CASSPKQGFPYSPLHF	TGTGCCAGCAGTCCGAAACAAGGTTTTCCATATTCACCCCTCCACTTT
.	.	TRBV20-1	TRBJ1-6	CSAREAGNSPLHF	TGCAGTGCTAGAGAGGCAGGAAATTCACCCCTCCACTTT
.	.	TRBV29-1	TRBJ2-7	CSGEESYEQYF	TGCAGCGGGGAGGAATCCTACGAGCAGTACTTC
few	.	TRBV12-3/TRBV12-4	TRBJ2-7	CASSFLGARDEQYF	TGTGCCAGCAGTTTTTTGGGGGCGCGGGACGAGCAGTACTTC